These T cell receptor beta chains were read from a single sample in a study of blood T cell repertoires in COVID-19. TCRdb's table, derived via immunoSEQ multiplex PCR, lists solely in-frame clones and lacks some. Altogether roughly 340,000 clones are present, about 93% being singletons, with the ten largest covering about 3.5%. The material sequenced was peripheral blood. These receptors were obtained from a woman aged 18-35 years who had recovered from COVID-19. Both conserved end residues are part of each CDR3. The order of the fields is CDR3 length, D gene, V gene, J gene, CDR3 protein, CDR3 DNA. A D gene is named only where the DNA matches it firmly.

17,NA,TRBV6-2/TRBV6-3,TRBJ1-1,CASNPGRGRNRNTEAFF,TGTGCCAGCAACCCGGGACGGGGGAGAAATAGGAACACTGAAGCTTTCTTT
16,NA,TRBV5-1,TRBJ2-3,CASSLGGTGPTDTQYF,TGCGCCAGCAGCTTAGGAGGGACGGGGCCCACAGATACGCAGTATTTT
15,TRBD1,TRBV5-1,TRBJ2-3,CASSLPGQGIDTQYF,TGCGCCAGCAGCTTACCGGGACAGGGGATAGATACGCAGTATTTT
16,NA,TRBV10-2,TRBJ2-1,CASTNGKRSSYNEQFF,TGCGCCAGCACGAACGGGAAGCGGAGCTCCTACAATGAGCAGTTCTTC
15,NA,TRBV5-1,TRBJ2-2,CASSDRTESTGELFF,TGCGCCAGCAGCGATAGGACAGAATCCACCGGGGAGCTGTTTTTT
12,NA,TRBV12-3/TRBV12-4,TRBJ2-1,CASSSVFVEQFF,TGTGCCAGCAGTTCCGTCTTCGTTGAGCAGTTCTTC
16,NA,TRBV7-2,TRBJ1-2,CASSLGSAGIKDGYTF,TGTGCCAGCAGCTTAGGATCAGCAGGGATAAAAGATGGCTACACCTTC
14,NA,TRBV5-1,TRBJ2-4,CASSRGSAKNIQYF,TGCGCCAGTTCAAGGGGCTCGGCCAAAAACATTCAGTACTTC
18,TRBD2,TRBV3-1/TRBV3-2,TRBJ2-5,CASSQDRTSGTYQETQYF,TGTGCCAGCAGCCAAGATAGGACTAGCGGAACGTACCAAGAGACCCAGTACTTC
15,NA,TRBV18,TRBJ2-3,CASTAAGPSTDTQYF,TGTGCCAGCACCGCTGCGGGTCCTAGCACAGATACGCAGTATTTT
17,NA,TRBV10-3,TRBJ1-1,CAISDRVFGGPNTEAFF,TGTGCCATCAGTGATAGGGTGTTCGGGGGGCCGAACACTGAAGCTTTCTTT
13,NA,TRBV6-5,TRBJ1-1,CASNPRGWTEAFF,TGTGCCAGCAACCCCAGGGGTTGGACTGAAGCTTTCTTT
14,NA,TRBV24-1,TRBJ1-2,CATSDRQKSYGYTF,TGTGCCACCAGTGACCGACAGAAAAGCTATGGCTACACCTTC
15,NA,TRBV5-1,TRBJ1-1,CASSLAGRENTEAFF,TGCGCCAGCAGCTTGGCAGGACGGGAGAACACTGAAGCTTTCTTT
15,TRBD1,TRBV6-2/TRBV6-3,TRBJ1-2,CASSSPGQGAPGYTF,TGTGCCAGCAGTTCCCCGGGACAGGGGGCACCTGGCTACACCTTC
13,TRBD2,TRBV3-1/TRBV3-2,TRBJ2-5,CASRFSGGGTQYF,TGTGCCAGCAGATTCTCGGGGGGAGGGACCCAGTACTTC
15,NA,TRBV6-5,TRBJ1-5,CASSYSQGSAQPQHF,TGTGCCAGCAGTTACTCGCAGGGGTCGGCTCAGCCCCAGCATTTT
14,NA,TRBV7-9,TRBJ2-1,CASSLTLDDNEQFF,TGTGCCAGCAGTTTGACTCTCGATGACAATGAGCAGTTCTTC